This TCR beta chain originates from a study of a mutant IDH1 vaccine in newly diagnosed glioma. Study information: Patients were started on vaccination 4-6 weeks after radiotherapy alone, or with temozolomide cycles.

V trimming: 3 bases; J trimming: 3 bases; junction bases outside the gene matches: 3. The CDR3 has 14 amino acids. Per the germline V gene, CDR1 is SGHTA and CDR2 is FQGNSA. A note on this clone: Its antigen is still unknown.

Produced via immunoSEQ multiplex PCR; TCRdb's table is partial and in-frame only. Seen here are tens of thousands of clones, roughly 74% observed once, and the top ten hold over 4%. Time point in this sample: week 35, safety follow-up. Topical imiquimod accompanied each vaccine dose, which consisted of 300 ug of mutant IDH1 20-mer peptide. The rearrangement uses TRBV7-2 and TRBJ1-1; 8 bases match TRBD1. Sequenced here: PBMCs, sampled from a glioma patient whose treatment included an IDH1 peptide vaccine. This clonotype was obtained from a man between 50 and 59 years old with glioma. DNA of the CDR3: TGTGCCAGCAGCTTCGACAGGGGAGACACTGAAGCTTTCTTT. Translated, it gives CASSFDRGDTEAFF.